This T cell receptor (beta chain) derives from a study of cytomegalovirus exposure and HLA in healthy donors. The study ran its PCR with 60 Vbeta and 13 Jbeta primers. In the original workflow: In a later analysis, of some 80 million unique beta chains, approximately 10 million appeared in at least two donors. Assay used: immunoSEQ multiplex PCR; TCRdb lists only in-frame clones, some missing. Clone size and V and J calls were adopted from that table, with D and trimming inferred from the DNA. This table has some 170,000 clones, over 70% appearing once. The CDR3 loop spans 12 amino acids. V lost 2 bases and J 9 bases, leaving 9 bases between the germline ends. Germline V CDR1 and CDR2: SGHNT, YYREEE (reference sequence).

V is TRBV5-4 and J is TRBJ2-1; D unresolved. Sequenced material: PBMCs. This clonotype was obtained from a man aged 25 to 40 in good health and CMV-seronegative. This chain's CDR3 is CASSFTRSEQFF. The CDR3 coding sequence is TGTGCCAGCAGCTTTACGCGGAGTGAGCAGTTCTTC.